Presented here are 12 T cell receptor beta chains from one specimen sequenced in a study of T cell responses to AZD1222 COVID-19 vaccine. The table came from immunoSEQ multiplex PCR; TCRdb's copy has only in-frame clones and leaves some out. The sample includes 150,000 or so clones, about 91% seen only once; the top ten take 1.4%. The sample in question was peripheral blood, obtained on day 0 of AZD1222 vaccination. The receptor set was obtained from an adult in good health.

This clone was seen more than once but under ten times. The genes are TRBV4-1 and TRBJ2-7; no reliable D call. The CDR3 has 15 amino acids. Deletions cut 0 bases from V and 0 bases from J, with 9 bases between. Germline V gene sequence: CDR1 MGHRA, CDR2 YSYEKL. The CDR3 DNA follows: TGCGCCAGCAGCCAAGAAGGTCCGAGCTCCTACGAGCAGTACTTC. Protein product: CASSQEGPSSYEQYF.

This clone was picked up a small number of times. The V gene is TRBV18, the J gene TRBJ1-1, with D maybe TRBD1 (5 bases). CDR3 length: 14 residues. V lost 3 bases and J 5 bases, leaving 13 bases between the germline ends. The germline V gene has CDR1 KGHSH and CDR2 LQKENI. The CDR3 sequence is CASSPDSGGTEAFF. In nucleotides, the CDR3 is TGTGCCAGCTCACCCGACAGTGGGGGTACTGAAGCTTTCTTT.

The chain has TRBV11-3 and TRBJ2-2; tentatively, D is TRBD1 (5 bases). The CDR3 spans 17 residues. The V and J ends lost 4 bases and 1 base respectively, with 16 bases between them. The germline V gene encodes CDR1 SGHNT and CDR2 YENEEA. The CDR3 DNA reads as TGTGCCAGCAGCTCCTCGTGGACAAACCGGAACACCGGGGAGCTGTTTTTT. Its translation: CASSSSWTNRNTGELFF.

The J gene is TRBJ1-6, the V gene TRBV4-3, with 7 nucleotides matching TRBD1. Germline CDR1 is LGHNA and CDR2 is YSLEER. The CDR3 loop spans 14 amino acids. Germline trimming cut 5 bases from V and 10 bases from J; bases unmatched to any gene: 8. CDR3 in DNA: TGCGCCAGCAGCGTATCAGGGGGAAACTCACCCCTCCACTTT. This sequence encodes CASSVSGGNSPLHF.

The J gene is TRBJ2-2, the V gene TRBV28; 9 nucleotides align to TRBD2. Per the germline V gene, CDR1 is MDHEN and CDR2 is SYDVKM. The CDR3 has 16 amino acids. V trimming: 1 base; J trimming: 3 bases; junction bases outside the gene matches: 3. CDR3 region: CASSLYVAGDTGELFF. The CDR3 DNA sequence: TGTGCCAGCAGTTTATACGTAGCGGGAGACACCGGGGAGCTGTTTTTT.

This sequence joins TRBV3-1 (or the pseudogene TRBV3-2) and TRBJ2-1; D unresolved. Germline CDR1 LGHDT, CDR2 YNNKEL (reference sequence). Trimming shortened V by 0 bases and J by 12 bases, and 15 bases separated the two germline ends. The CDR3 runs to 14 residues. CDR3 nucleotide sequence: TGTGCCAGCAGCCAAGATACTATCTCGGCTGGGCAGTTCTTC. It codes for CASSQDTISAGQFF.

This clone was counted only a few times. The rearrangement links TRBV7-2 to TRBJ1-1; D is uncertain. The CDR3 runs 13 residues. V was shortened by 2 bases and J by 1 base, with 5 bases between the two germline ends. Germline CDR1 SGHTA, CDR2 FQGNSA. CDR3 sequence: CASSLFENTEAFF. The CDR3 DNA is TGTGCCAGCAGCTTATTCGAGAACACTGAAGCTTTCTTT.

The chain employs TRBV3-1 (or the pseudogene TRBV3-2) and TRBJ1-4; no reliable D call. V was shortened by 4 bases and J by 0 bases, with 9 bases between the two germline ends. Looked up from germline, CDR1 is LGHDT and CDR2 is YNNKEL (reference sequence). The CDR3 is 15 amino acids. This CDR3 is CASSRSVATNEKLFF. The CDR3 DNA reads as TGTGCCAGCAGCCGGAGTGTCGCAACTAATGAAAAACTGTTTTTT.

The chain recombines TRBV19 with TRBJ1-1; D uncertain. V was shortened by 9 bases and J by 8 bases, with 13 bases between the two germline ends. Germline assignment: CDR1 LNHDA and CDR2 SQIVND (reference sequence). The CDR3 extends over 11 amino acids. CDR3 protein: CASSLGREAFF. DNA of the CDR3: TGTGCCAGCTCTCTGGGGAGGGAAGCTTTCTTT.

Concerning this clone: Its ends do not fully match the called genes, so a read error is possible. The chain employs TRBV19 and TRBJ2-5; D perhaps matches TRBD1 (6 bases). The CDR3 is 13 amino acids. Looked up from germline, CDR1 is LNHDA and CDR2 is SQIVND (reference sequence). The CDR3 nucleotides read TGTGCCAGTAGTATACAGGGGCAAGGGACCCAGTACTTC. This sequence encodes CASSIQGQGTQYF.

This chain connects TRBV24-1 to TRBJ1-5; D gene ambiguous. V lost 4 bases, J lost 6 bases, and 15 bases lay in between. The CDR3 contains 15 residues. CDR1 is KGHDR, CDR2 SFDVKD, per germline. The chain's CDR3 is CATSDRTPGSQPQHF. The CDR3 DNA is TGTGCCACCAGTGACCGGACCCCCGGGAGTCAGCCCCAGCATTTT.

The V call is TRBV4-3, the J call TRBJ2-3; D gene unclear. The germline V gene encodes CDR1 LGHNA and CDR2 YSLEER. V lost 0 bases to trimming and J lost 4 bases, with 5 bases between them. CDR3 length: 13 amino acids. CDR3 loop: CASSQELSDTQYF. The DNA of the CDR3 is TGCGCCAGCAGCCAAGAATTATCAGATACGCAGTATTTT.